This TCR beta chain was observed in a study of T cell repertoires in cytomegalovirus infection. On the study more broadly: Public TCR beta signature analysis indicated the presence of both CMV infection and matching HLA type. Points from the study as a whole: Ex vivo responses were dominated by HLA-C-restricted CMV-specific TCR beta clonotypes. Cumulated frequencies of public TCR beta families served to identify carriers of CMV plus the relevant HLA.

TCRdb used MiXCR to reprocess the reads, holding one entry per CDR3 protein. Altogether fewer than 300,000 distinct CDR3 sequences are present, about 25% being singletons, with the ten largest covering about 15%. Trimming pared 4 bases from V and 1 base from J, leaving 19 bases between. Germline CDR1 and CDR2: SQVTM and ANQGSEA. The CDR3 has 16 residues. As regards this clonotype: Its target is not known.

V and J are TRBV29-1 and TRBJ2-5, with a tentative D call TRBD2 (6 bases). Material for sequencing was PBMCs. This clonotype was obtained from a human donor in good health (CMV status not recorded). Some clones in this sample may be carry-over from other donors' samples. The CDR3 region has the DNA TGCAGCGTTGGGGAGGTAGGGCACCTCGCCCAAGAGACCCAGTACTTC. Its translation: CSVGEVGHLAQETQYF. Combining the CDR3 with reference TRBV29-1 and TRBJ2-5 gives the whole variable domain SAVISQKPSRDICQRGTSLTIQCQVDSQVTMMFWYRQQPGQSLTLIATANQGSEATYESGFVIDKFPISRPNLTFSTLTVSNMSPEDSSIYLCSVGEVGHLAQETQYFGPGTRLLVL.